This T cell receptor beta chain was recovered during a study of blood T cell repertoires in COVID-19. Study as a whole: There were acute and convalescent COVID-19 samples, and they came from the United States, Italy and Spain. T cells, B-cell-depleted T cells, or PBMCs provided the cDNA or gDNA that served as material.

The count of this clone is one. The data were produced by immunoSEQ multiplex PCR, yet TCRdb's version contains in-frame clones alone and is incomplete. This sample carries around 100,000 clones, more than 75% of them seen once, and the ten largest clones take around 6.2%. This CDR3 is 14 amino acids long. Germline V gene sequence: CDR1 SGHDN, CDR2 FVKESK. The germline V and J ends were trimmed by 4 bases and 0 bases, with 9 bases remaining between them. The V gene is TRBV14, the J gene TRBJ1-2, with D tentatively TRBD1 (6 bases). The sequencing sample was made of peripheral blood. The receptor was derived from a human donor in a cohort sampled during active COVID-19. CDR3 protein: CASSPYRANYGYTF. The CDR3 nucleotides read TGTGCCAGCAGCCCATACAGGGCTAACTATGGCTACACCTTC.